Each of the 16 T cell receptor beta chains below was sequenced from the same sample in a study of blood T cells in healthy people across ages. The authors ran a second PCR of about 7 to 12 cycles using a sample-barcoded 5' primer and a J-beta primer mix. TCRdb reanalysed the 5' RACE reads using MiXCR and keeps one entry per CDR3 protein. The sample gives about a million distinct CDR3 sequences, 45% to 60% of which show up once; 20% to 25% is in the top ten. Material: blood. These receptors all stem from a woman aged 60 to 75 in good health.

The chain joins TRBV5-1 to TRBJ2-1, with D perhaps matching TRBD2 (5 bases). The CDR3 totals 12 residues. V was pared by 0 bases and J by 13 bases, with 11 bases between. Germline V lookup: CDR1 SGHRS, CDR2 YFSETQ. The CDR3 reads CASSLGNSEQFF. In DNA form, the CDR3 reads TGCGCCAGCAGCTTGGGAAATAGCGAACAGTTCTTC.

V usage is TRBV20-1 and J usage is TRBJ2-3; D remains unclear. The CDR3 has 12 residues. Trimming took off 6 bases at V and 2 bases at J, with 9 bases between the two ends. Per the germline V gene, CDR1 is DFQATT and CDR2 is SNEGSKA (reference sequence). The CDR3 nucleotides read TGCAGTGCCACAAGAACCACAGATACGCAGTATTTT. As protein: CSATRTTDTQYF.

This clonotype was recorded once. A single base separates this from a much larger clone, so it may be a read error. The chain is built from TRBV7-2 and TRBJ2-3, with a possible D match to TRBD1 (6 bases). Germline V gives CDR1 SGHTA, CDR2 FQGNSA. The CDR3 length is 13 residues. With 5 bases removed from V and 8 bases from J, the gap between germline ends came to 14 bases. CDR3 amino acids: CASSPRTAPTQYF. As DNA, the CDR3 is TGTGCCAGCAGCCCGAGGACAGCTCCTACGCAGTATTTT. Looking up the rest from reference TRBV7-2 and TRBJ2-3 gives the full variable domain: GAGVSQSPSNKVTEKGKDVELRCDPISGHTALYWYRQSLGQGLEFLIYFQGNSAPDKSGLPSDRFSAERTGGSVSTLTIQRTQQEDSAVYLCASSPRTAPTQYFGPGTRLTVL.

The chain uses TRBV18 and TRBJ1-1; D gene ambiguous. This CDR3 is built from 13 residues. Germline CDR1 reads KGHSH; CDR2 reads LQKENI. The germline V and J ends were trimmed by 6 bases and 9 bases, with 17 bases remaining between them. In nucleotides, the CDR3 is TGTGCCAGCTCGCCTCAAGACCCCTACAAAGCTTTCTTT. Protein: CASSPQDPYKAFF.

This chain connects TRBV6-6 to TRBJ1-5; the D gene is possibly TRBD1 (5 bases). V was cut by 2 bases and J by 0 bases, with 14 bases left in between. The CDR3 loop spans 17 amino acids. Germline CDR1 is MNHNY and CDR2 is SVGAGI (reference sequence). The DNA for the CDR3 is TGTGCCAGCAGTTACCCCACCCGACAGTATAGCAATCAGCCCCAGCATTTT. Translated, it gives CASSYPTRQYSNQPQHF.

Note on this clonotype: One end of the junction varies from germline; a read error may be responsible. This chain joins TRBV20-1 and TRBJ2-5, with 7 nucleotides matching TRBD1. Germline CDR1 and CDR2: DFQATT and SNEGSKA (reference sequence). This CDR3 has 13 residues. The CDR3 reads CSVRQGAQETQYF. Here the CDR3 DNA reads TGCAGTGTTAGACAGGGTGCGCAAGAGACCCAGTACTTC.

The V gene is TRBV12-3 or TRBV12-4, the J gene TRBJ2-5; D gene ambiguous. The last part of the DNA fits TRBJ2-7 better; the J call may be wrong. The CDR3 consists of 14 residues. CDR3 protein: CASSLGSVPYEQYF. The CDR3 nucleotides read TGTGCCAGCAGTTTGGGGTCAGTTCCTTACGAGCAGTACTTC.

In DNA form, the CDR3 reads TGCGCCAGCAGTCCAAGATTGATACCTACCAGGGGGTACGAGCAGTACTTC. This gives the protein CASSPRLIPTRGYEQYF. The chain is built from TRBV4-1 and TRBJ2-7; 7 bases line up with TRBD1. Germline assignment: CDR1 MGHRA and CDR2 YSYEKL. The junction had 18 bases not matched to a gene; V was cut back by 6 bases and J by 4 bases. This CDR3 is built from 17 residues.

This sequence joins TRBV28 and TRBJ2-1; tentatively, D is TRBD2 (6 bases). Germline CDR1 reads MDHEN; CDR2 reads SYDVKM. CDR3 length equals 17 residues. Between the trimmed V and J ends, which lost 3 bases and 0 bases, there was a span of 15 bases. The CDR3 is CASSLGGKGSSYNEQFF. CDR3 DNA: TGTGCCAGCAGTTTGGGGGGTAAGGGCTCCTCCTACAATGAGCAGTTCTTC.

The chain has TRBV18 and TRBJ1-5, with 8 nucleotides matching TRBD1. Looked up from germline, CDR1 is KGHSH and CDR2 is LQKENI. The CDR3 totals 17 residues. Trimming at V came to 1 base and at J to 5 bases, leaving 10 bases not matched to a gene. CDR3 in amino acids: CASSPQAGQVRDQPQHF. The CDR3, as DNA: TGTGCCAGCTCACCACAAGCGGGACAGGTGAGGGATCAGCCCCAGCATTTT.

This clonotype is a singleton in its sample. Its ends do not fully match the called genes, so a read error is possible. This chain links TRBV5-1 with TRBJ2-7; 8 nucleotides align to TRBD1. Germline V gene lookup returns CDR1 SGHRS and CDR2 YFSETQ. CDR3 length equals 15 residues. CDR3 region: CAGSLEAGGYYEQYF. For the CDR3, the DNA is TGCGCCGGCAGCTTGGAGGCAGGGGGCTACTACGAGCAGTACTTC.

V gene TRBV10-2 combines with J gene TRBJ1-2, with 8 bases lining up with TRBD1. Unmatched junction bases numbered 12, after V lost 6 bases and J lost 3 bases. In germline, CDR1 is WSHSY, CDR2 SAAADI. The CDR3 has 16 residues. The CDR3 sequence is CASSQDRAWGDYGYTF. The CDR3, as DNA: TGCGCCAGCAGCCAGGACAGGGCGTGGGGGGACTATGGCTACACCTTC.

This sequence joins TRBV27 and TRBJ2-1; 7 positions match TRBD2. V lost 3 bases and J lost 6; bases outside the gene matches: 8. Germline assignment: CDR1 MNHEY and CDR2 SMNVEV (reference sequence). The CDR3 is 15 amino acids. The CDR3 coding sequence is TGTGCCAGCAGTTTCAACGGGGGGTCGGCCAATGAGCAGTTCTTC. Protein: CASSFNGGSANEQFF.

The chain recombines TRBV15 with TRBJ2-1; TRBD2 matches 8 bases. The CDR3 runs 17 residues. V shed 1 base and J 5 bases; nucleotides not matched to a gene: 10. The V gene's germline CDR1 is LNHNV and CDR2 YYDKDF (reference sequence). The CDR3 DNA sequence: TGTGCCACCAGCAGAGCGGGGAGAGCGGGAGAGGACAATGAGCAGTTCTTC. This encodes CATSRAGRAGEDNEQFF.

As DNA, the CDR3 is TGTGCCAGCAGCTCGCCTGGGGGCTCCATCCCTAACGAGCAGTACTTC. It encodes CASSSPGGSIPNEQYF. The rearrangement joins TRBV27 to TRBJ2-7, with D possibly matching TRBD1 (6 bases). Per germline, CDR1 MNHEY and CDR2 SMNVEV (reference sequence). V was pared by 6 bases and J by 5 bases, with 23 bases between. The CDR3 covers 16 residues.

This chain joins TRBV4-1 and TRBJ2-4, with D possibly TRBD1 on 6 matching bases. The J call may be faulty, since TRBJ2-7 better matches the DNA end. This CDR3 comprises 16 residues. Germline CDR1 MGHRA, CDR2 YSYEKL. The CDR3 spells CASSQPSTGFINEQYF. CDR3 in DNA: TGCGCCAGCAGCCAACCCAGTACAGGGTTTATCAACGAGCAGTACTTC.